This TCR beta chain is from a study of T cell responses to AZD1222 COVID-19 vaccine. Produced via immunoSEQ multiplex PCR; TCRdb's table is partial and in-frame only. This sample has under 200,000 clones, with about 91% found just once. The length of the CDR3 is 12 residues. Trimming pared 4 bases from V and 4 bases from J, leaving 8 bases between. CDR1 is SGHRS, CDR2 YFSETQ, per germline. The V and J genes are TRBV5-1 and TRBJ1-2; D is possibly TRBD1 (5 bases). The starting material was peripheral blood, obtained 28 days after the second AZD1222 dose. This receptor was identified in an adult who received the AZD1222 COVID-19 vaccine. CDR3 residues: CASSPGLYGYTF. The CDR3 nucleotides read TGCGCCAGCAGCCCGGGGCTCTATGGCTACACCTTC.